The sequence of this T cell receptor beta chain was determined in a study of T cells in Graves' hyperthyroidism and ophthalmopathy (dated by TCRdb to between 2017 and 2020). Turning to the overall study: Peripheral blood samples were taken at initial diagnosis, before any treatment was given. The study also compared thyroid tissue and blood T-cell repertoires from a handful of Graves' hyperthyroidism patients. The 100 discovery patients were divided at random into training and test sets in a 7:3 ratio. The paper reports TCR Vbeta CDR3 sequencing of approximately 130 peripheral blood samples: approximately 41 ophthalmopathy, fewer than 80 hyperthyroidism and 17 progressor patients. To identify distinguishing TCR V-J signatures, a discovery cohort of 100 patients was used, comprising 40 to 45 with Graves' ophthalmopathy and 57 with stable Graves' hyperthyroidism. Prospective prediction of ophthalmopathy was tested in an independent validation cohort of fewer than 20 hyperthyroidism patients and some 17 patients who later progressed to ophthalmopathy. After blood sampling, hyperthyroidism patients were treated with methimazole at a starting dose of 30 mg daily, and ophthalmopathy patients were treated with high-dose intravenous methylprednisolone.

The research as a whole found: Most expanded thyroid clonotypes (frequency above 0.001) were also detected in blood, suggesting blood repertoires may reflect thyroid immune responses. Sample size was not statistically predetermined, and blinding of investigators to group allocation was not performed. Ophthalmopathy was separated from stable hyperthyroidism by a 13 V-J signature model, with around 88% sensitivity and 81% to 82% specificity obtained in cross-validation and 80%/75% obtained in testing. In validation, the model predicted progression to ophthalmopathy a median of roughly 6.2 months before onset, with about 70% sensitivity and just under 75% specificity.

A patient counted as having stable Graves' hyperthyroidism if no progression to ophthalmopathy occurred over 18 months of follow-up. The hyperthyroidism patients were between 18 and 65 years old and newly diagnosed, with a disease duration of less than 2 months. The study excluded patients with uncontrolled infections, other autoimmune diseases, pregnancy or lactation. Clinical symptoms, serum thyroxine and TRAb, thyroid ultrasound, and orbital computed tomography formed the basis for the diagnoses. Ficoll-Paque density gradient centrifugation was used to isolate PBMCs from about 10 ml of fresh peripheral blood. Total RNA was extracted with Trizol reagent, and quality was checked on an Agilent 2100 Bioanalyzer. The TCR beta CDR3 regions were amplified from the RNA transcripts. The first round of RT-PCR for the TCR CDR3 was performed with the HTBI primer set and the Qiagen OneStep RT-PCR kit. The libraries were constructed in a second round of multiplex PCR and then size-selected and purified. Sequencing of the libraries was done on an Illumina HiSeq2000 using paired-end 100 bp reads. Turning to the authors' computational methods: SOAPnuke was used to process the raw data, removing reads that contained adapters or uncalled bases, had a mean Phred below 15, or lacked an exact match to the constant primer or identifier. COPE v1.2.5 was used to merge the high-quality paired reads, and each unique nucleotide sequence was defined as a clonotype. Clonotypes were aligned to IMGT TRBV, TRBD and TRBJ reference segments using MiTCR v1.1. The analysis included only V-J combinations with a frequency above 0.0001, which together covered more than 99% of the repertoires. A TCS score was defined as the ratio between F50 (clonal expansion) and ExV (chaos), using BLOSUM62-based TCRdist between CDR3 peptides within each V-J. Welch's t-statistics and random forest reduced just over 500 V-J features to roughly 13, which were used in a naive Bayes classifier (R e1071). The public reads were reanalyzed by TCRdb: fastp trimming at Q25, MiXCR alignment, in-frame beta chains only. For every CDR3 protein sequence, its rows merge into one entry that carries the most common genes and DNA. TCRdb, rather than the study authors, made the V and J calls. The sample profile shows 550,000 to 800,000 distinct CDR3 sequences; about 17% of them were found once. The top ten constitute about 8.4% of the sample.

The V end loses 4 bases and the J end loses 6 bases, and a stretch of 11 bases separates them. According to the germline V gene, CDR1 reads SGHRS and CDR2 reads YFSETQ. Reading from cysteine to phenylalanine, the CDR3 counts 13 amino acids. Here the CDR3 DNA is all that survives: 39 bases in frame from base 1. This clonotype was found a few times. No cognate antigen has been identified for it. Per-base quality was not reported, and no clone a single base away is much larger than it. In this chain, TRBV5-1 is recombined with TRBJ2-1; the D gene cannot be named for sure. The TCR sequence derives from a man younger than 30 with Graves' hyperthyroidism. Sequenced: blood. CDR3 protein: CASSAEPLNEQFF. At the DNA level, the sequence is TGCGCCAGCAGCGCCGAGCCCCTCAATGAGCAGTTCTTC.